This TCR beta chain is drawn from a study of OX40 agonist ivuxolimab in advanced cancers. Study-wide context: Ivuxolimab was an agonistic, fully human IgG2 monoclonal antibody directed against OX40 (CD134), a costimulatory receptor. Patients were allowed to have had prior anti-PD-1, anti-PD-L1 or anti-CTLA-4 therapy, and around 40% of the dose-escalation patients had previously received checkpoint inhibitors. The dose-escalation cohort was roughly 87% male with a mean age of about 60 years, ranging from about 20 to 80. Partial responses occurred in three dose-escalation patients: two with cutaneous melanoma and one with hepatocellular carcinoma. Intravenous ivuxolimab was administered to patients every 2 weeks at six dose levels: 0.01, 0.1, 0.3, 1.5, 3 and 10 mg/kg. The paper reports the monotherapy dose-escalation portion (N of about 50 patients) of the phase I ivuxolimab trial. Peripheral TCRbeta sequencing was intended to test whether TCR sequence diversity was altered and clonal T-cell expansion was caused by ivuxolimab. Among the 52 dose-escalation patients, about 20 had hepatocellular carcinoma, roughly 15 melanoma, 9 renal cell carcinoma and 9 head and neck cancer.

Summary of the overall study and its limitations: Which antigens the clonally expanded peripheral T cells were specific for was not determined. At doses of 0.1 to 3.0 mg/kg, clonal expansion of both CD4+ and CD8+ T cells in blood was seen between baseline and week 6. On average, CD8+ T cells showed more expanded clones than CD4+ T cells after ivuxolimab. Low levels of normalized T-cell clonal expansion were also seen in some patients who did not respond. In the 0.1-3.0 mg/kg groups, partial responders had among the lowest normalized peripheral clonal expansion, particularly in CD8+ T cells.

To sequence the TCRbeta CDR3 region, genomic DNA was isolated from the sorted cells. The immunoSEQ Assay was used for sequencing of TCRbeta CDR3 regions. TCRdb obtained this table from immuneACCESS and retained in-frame rearrangements with V and J assigned. These tables miss some clones; where compared with another copy, unresolved V genes account for less than half of the shortfall, and the remainder is unexplained. Counted in this sample were approximately 17,000 clones; around 83% of them appeared once. The top ten hold 0.55% to 0.7% of the sample. The table lists this clone with a few counts. There is no known antigen for this receptor. No quality values exist for individual bases; no much larger clone is one base distant. The trial excluded patients who had a history of autoimmune disease or were on systemic immunosuppression. Peripheral blood for TCR sequencing was drawn from every dose cohort at baseline, at cycle 4 day 1 and at cycle 7 day 1. Samples came from an open-label, multicenter, first-in-human phase I dose-escalation trial of ivuxolimab. Adults with locally advanced or metastatic melanoma, renal cell, hepatocellular, or head and neck squamous cell carcinoma were enrolled in the trial. Before TCR sequencing, CD4+ T cells and CD8+ T cells were sorted from peripheral blood as separate populations.

CDR1 LNHDA and CDR2 SQIVND are derived from the germline V gene (reference sequence). V and J are trimmed by 2 bases and 3 bases, and the gene matches miss 0 bases of the junction. The CDR3 measures 13 amino acids from cysteine to phenylalanine. Only the CDR3 part of the read is kept: 39 bases, read in frame from the first base. The starting material was CD4+ or CD8+ T cells sorted from blood, obtained in a trial of the OX40 agonist ivuxolimab. The rearrangement joined TRBV19 to TRBJ1-2, and 7 junctional nucleotides match TRBD1. The clonotype was recovered from an adult with an advanced solid tumor such as melanoma, head and neck, liver or kidney cancer. The CDR3: CASSIQGDYGYTF. The sequenced DNA is TGTGCCAGTAGTATACAGGGGGACTATGGCTACACCTTC.